The sequence of this T cell receptor beta chain was determined in a study of cytomegalovirus exposure and HLA in healthy donors. Turning to the study itself: There were 88 million or so unique TCRs (from HLA-typed donors) in an early data release.

13 Jbeta primers and 60 Vbeta primers were used for the PCR. Profiled with immunoSEQ multiplex PCR; TCRdb holds only in-frame clones, not every one. Among 150,000 or so clones, more than 60% were seen once, and the ten largest hold around 7%. A word on this clone: What it binds is unknown.

Study-wide findings and caveats: Earlier analysis yielded a pattern in which most TCR beta V segments were productive about 90% or about 30% of the time. Presence/absence analyses supposed approximately even sequencing depth among donors. In a later analysis, a missense DCLRE1C variant was linked to TCR beta V- and J-gene trimming.

This CDR3 has 15 amino acids. The V segment lost 3 bases and the J segment 9 bases; nucleotides outside the gene matches: 10. Germline CDR1 MDHEN, CDR2 SYDVKM. The chain carries TRBV28 and TRBJ2-1; 8 nucleotides match TRBD1. The sequenced sample was PBMCs. The source of this sequence is a woman in her thirties or forties in good health and CMV-seropositive. For the CDR3, the DNA is TGTGCCAGCAGTTTGAGCGTCGGACAGGGTTTTGAGCAGTTCTTC. Translation: CASSLSVGQGFEQFF.